The 14 T cell receptor beta chains below come from one sample, sequenced in a study of blood T cell repertoires in COVID-19. Clones were sequenced by immunoSEQ multiplex PCR, and TCRdb holds only the in-frame ones, with some missing. The sample consists of about 200,000 clones, 75% to 90% of them appearing once. The sequenced sample was peripheral blood. These receptors all come from a man aged 35 to 55 with acute or convalescent COVID-19.

The chain combines TRBV6-5 with TRBJ2-7, with 7 positions matching TRBD1. The J segment lost 4 bases and the V segment lost 4 bases, leaving 10 bases of the junction unmatched. CDR3 length equals 15 residues. The germline V gene encodes CDR1 MNHEY and CDR2 SVGAGI. The CDR3, as DNA: TGTGCCAGCAGTTCTACGACAGGGCGGCAATACGAGCAGTACTTC. It is translated as CASSSTTGRQYEQYF.

The V call is TRBV7-9, the J call TRBJ2-1; 9 nucleotides line up with TRBD2. V trimming: 8 bases; J trimming: 9 bases; junction bases outside the gene matches: 8. The germline CDR1 and CDR2 sequences are SEHNR and FQNEAQ (reference sequence). The CDR3 loop spans 13 amino acids. The chain's CDR3 is CASGLAGNSEQFF. The CDR3 DNA is TGTGCCAGCGGGCTAGCGGGGAACAGTGAGCAGTTCTTC.

The chain carries TRBV5-1 and TRBJ1-1; D is unresolved. CDR3 size: 14 residues. The germline gives CDR1 SGHRS, CDR2 YFSETQ. The germline V and J ends were trimmed by 5 bases and 4 bases, with 15 bases remaining between them. The CDR3 reads CASREAFGVTEAFF. The DNA for the CDR3 is TGCGCCAGCAGAGAGGCGTTCGGGGTCACTGAAGCTTTCTTT.

The rearrangement joins TRBV3-1 (or the pseudogene TRBV3-2) to TRBJ2-5; possible D gene TRBD2, 5 bases. The germline gives CDR1 LGHDT, CDR2 YNNKEL (reference sequence). The CDR3 contains 13 residues. V lost 0 bases to trimming and J lost 5 bases, with 7 bases between them. In DNA form, the CDR3 reads TGTGCCAGCAGCCAAGATCCGGGGGAGACCCAGTACTTC. Amino acid sequence: CASSQDPGETQYF.

This clone was seen a few times. The rearrangement links TRBV18 to TRBJ2-1; D might be TRBD1 (5 bases). Trimming removed 3 bases at V and 5 bases at J, with 11 bases between. The CDR3 loop spans 14 amino acids. The V gene's germline CDR1 is KGHSH and CDR2 LQKENI. CDR3 region: CASSPMGLNNEQFF. The CDR3 DNA reads as TGTGCCAGCTCACCGATGGGGCTAAACAATGAGCAGTTCTTC.

This chain uses TRBV7-2 with TRBJ2-1; 15 nucleotides match TRBD2. This CDR3 is built from 19 residues. Germline loops: CDR1 SGHTA, CDR2 FQGNSA. V lost 4 bases and J lost 8; bases outside the gene matches: 15. The CDR3 bases are TGTGCCAGCAGCTCCTGGACTAGCGGGAGGGCCATGTTTTTCCATGAGCAGTTCTTC. Translated, it gives CASSSWTSGRAMFFHEQFF.

This chain links TRBV7-2 with TRBJ2-1; D may be TRBD2 (6 bases). The CDR3 is 15 residues long. The V end was cut by 0 bases, the J end by 7 bases, with 13 bases between. CDR1 is SGHTA, CDR2 FQGNSA, per germline. CDR3: CASSLALSGGNEQFF. CDR3 DNA: TGTGCCAGCAGCTTAGCGCTTAGCGGAGGGAATGAGCAGTTCTTC.

The V and J genes are TRBV9 and TRBJ2-1; TRBD2 aligns across 10 bases. The junction had 4 bases not matched to a gene; V was cut back by 0 bases and J by 4 bases. Germline lookup yields CDR1 SGDLS and CDR2 YYNGEE. The CDR3 runs to 16 residues. CDR3 sequence (DNA): TGTGCCAGCAGCGTAGCCGGTAGCGGGGGGTACAATGAGCAGTTCTTC. This gives the protein CASSVAGSGGYNEQFF. The entire variable domain, with the rest obtained from reference TRBV9 and TRBJ2-1, is as follows: DSGVTQTPKHLITATGQRVTLRCSPRSGDLSVYWYQQSLDQGLQFLIQYYNGEERAKGNILERFSAQQFPDLHSELNLSSLELGDSALYFCASSVAGSGGYNEQFFGPGTRLTVL.

The chain is built from TRBV6-6 and TRBJ1-2; D is undetermined. Per germline, CDR1 MNHNY and CDR2 SVGAGI (reference sequence). The CDR3 is 11 amino acids. V shed 6 bases and J shed 10 bases, with 12 bases lying between them. The DNA for the CDR3 is TGTGCCAGCAGCCGCGGGCATGACTACACCTTC. Its protein product is CASSRGHDYTF.

V and J are TRBV4-2 and TRBJ2-7; 7 nucleotides match TRBD1. The CDR3 runs to 17 residues. The V and J ends lost 0 bases and 4 bases, in that order; junction bases with no gene match: 12. Germline V CDR1 and CDR2: LGHNA, YNFKEQ. CDR3 nucleotides: TGTGCCAGCAGCCAAGAAACGTATCAGCAGGGGGTGTACGAGCAGTACTTC. Translated, it gives CASSQETYQQGVYEQYF.

The V call is TRBV7-2, the J call TRBJ1-2; D unresolved. V dropped 4 bases and J dropped 2 bases, with 8 bases sitting between them. Germline values: CDR1 SGHTA, CDR2 FQGNSA. This CDR3 has 13 amino acids. The CDR3 nucleotides are TGTGCCAGCAGCTCCGGCGGGAACTATGGCTACACCTTC. This gives the protein CASSSGGNYGYTF.

The chain carries TRBV19 and TRBJ1-4; TRBD1 matches at 8 bases. CDR3 length: 14 residues. J was trimmed by 9 bases and V by 4 bases; bases with no gene match: 7. Germline assignment: CDR1 LNHDA and CDR2 SQIVND (reference sequence). CDR3 in DNA: TGTGCCAGTAGTACGTACAGGGGGGGCCAAAAACTGTTTTTT. Protein sequence: CASSTYRGGQKLFF. The full variable domain, rest sourced from reference TRBV19 and TRBJ1-4, is DGGITQSPKYLFRKEGQNVTLSCEQNLNHDAMYWYRQDPGQGLRLIYYSQIVNDFQKGDIAEGYSVSREKKESFPLTVTSAQKNPTAFYLCASSTYRGGQKLFFGSGTQLSVL.

The V and J genes are TRBV7-7 and TRBJ2-2; maybe TRBD2 (5 bases). This CDR3 is 13 amino acids long. Trimming removed 5 bases from V and 7 bases from J, with 11 bases in between. The germline gives CDR1 SSHAT, CDR2 FNYEAQ (reference sequence). CDR3 nucleotide sequence: TGTGCCAGCAGCCCCGATGCGGGCGGGGAGCTGTTTTTT. Translation: CASSPDAGGELFF.

V gene TRBV19 combines with J gene TRBJ1-5; TRBD1 is a possible D gene (6 bases). The CDR3 runs to 13 residues. Looked up from germline, CDR1 is LNHDA and CDR2 is SQIVND (reference sequence). Between the trimmed V and J ends, which lost 9 bases and 1 base, there was a span of 10 bases. The CDR3 coding sequence is TGTGCCAGCAGGACAGCAAGCAATCAGCCCCAGCATTTT. It translates to CASRTASNQPQHF.